This is a list of T cell receptor beta chains from one sample in a study of OX40 agonist ivuxolimab in advanced cancers. Measured with immunoSEQ multiplex PCR; TCRdb has only the in-frame clones, and not every one. The repertoire holds tens of thousands of clones, less than 85% seen once, with approximately 0.44% in the top ten. This specimen was CD4+ or CD8+ T cells sorted from blood, taken in a trial of the OX40 agonist ivuxolimab. The source of these receptors is an adult with an advanced solid tumor such as melanoma, head and neck, liver or kidney cancer. Both conserved end residues are part of each CDR3. The D gene is left open where the match is weak. Expanded clones get a size class; other rows say once, few or many, or leave the size out.

D	J	V	size	DNA	CDR3
-	TRBJ1-1	TRBV7-9	-	TGTGCCGGCAGCTACCGGACTGAAGCTTTCTTT	CAGSYRTEAFF
-	TRBJ1-1	TRBV18	-	TGTGCCAGCTCACCTAAGGGTGGGGGCTGGAACACTGAAGCTTTCTTT	CASSPKGGGWNTEAFF
-	TRBJ1-2	TRBV28	-	TGTGCCAGCAGTTTCAATAGACCGGGACAAAACTATGGCTACACCTTC	CASSFNRPGQNYGYTF
-	TRBJ1-1	TRBV15	once	TGTGCCACCAGCAGAGATCCCGGCGGCACTGAAGCTTTCTTT	CATSRDPGGTEAFF
-	TRBJ2-7	TRBV7-3	once	TGTGCCAGCAGCAGCACTCCACTCGGGGAGCAGTACTTC	CASSSTPLGEQYF
-	TRBJ2-2	TRBV7-8	-	TGTGCCAGCAGCTTCGGTGAGGGGACGCGGACCGGGGAGCTGTTTTTT	CASSFGEGTRTGELFF
TRBD2	TRBJ2-1	TRBV7-9	-	TGTGCCAACTCGCCTAGCGGGGGGGCCTTAGAGCAGTTCTTC	CANSPSGGALEQFF
TRBD1	TRBJ2-4	TRBV19	-	TGTGCCAGTATGAGGGACAGGGGGGATTCAGCCAAAAACATTCAGTACTTC	CASMRDRGDSAKNIQYF
-	TRBJ2-1	TRBV30	once	TGTGCCTGGAGTGAGGCTCTGGCTGGTTCGGGATTCTTC	CAWSEALAGSGFF
-	TRBJ1-4	TRBV7-2	-	TGTGCCAGCAGCTTTTCAGGGCAGGATGAAAAACTGTTTTTT	CASSFSGQDEKLFF
-	TRBJ1-2	TRBV5-4	-	TGTGCCAGCAGATTTGGGACGGGGGAAAACTATGGCTACACCTTC	CASRFGTGENYGYTF
-	TRBJ2-3	TRBV5-1	-	TGCGCCAGCAGCCCACTAGGGATTGATACGCAGTATTTT	CASSPLGIDTQYF
-	TRBJ1-5	TRBV28	-	TGTGCCAGCAGTTCCCTCCCTCAGCCCCAGCATTTT	CASSSLPQPQHF
TRBD1	TRBJ1-2	TRBV10-3	-	TGTGCCATCACAATCGGGACAGAATATGGCTACACCTTC	CAITIGTEYGYTF
-	TRBJ1-1	TRBV28	few	TGTGCCAGCAGTCCCCCTTTATCTTTGGCTGAAGCTTTCTTT	CASSPPLSLAEAFF
-	TRBJ1-4	TRBV11-2	few	TGTGCCAGCAGCTTTGCTAATGAAAAACTGTTTTTT	CASSFANEKLFF
-	TRBJ1-5	TRBV10-3	-	TGTGCCATCAGTTGGGACATTAATCAGCCCCAGCATTTT	CAISWDINQPQHF
-	TRBJ2-1	TRBV11-1	-	TGTGCCAGCAGATCCATGGGAAGGAATGAGCAGTTCTTC	CASRSMGRNEQFF
-	TRBJ1-4	TRBV5-3	-	TGTGCCAGAAGCTGTGAGACAACTAATGAAAAACTGTTTTTT	CARSCETTNEKLFF
-	TRBJ2-5	TRBV7-6	-	TGTGCCAGCAGCTTAGAGGCTACCGGGCGGGAGACCCAGTACTTC	CASSLEATGRETQYF
TRBD1	TRBJ1-2	TRBV28	-	TGTGCCAGCAGTTCTTACCCCACTCCGACAGGGCCATGCCCCTTC	CASSSYPTPTGPCPF
TRBD2	TRBJ2-2	TRBV2	-	TGTGCCAGCAGTGGGTCTCTGGGAGCGGGAGTCACCGGGGAGCTGTTTTTT	CASSGSLGAGVTGELFF
-	TRBJ1-5	TRBV5-4	-	TGTGCCAGCAGCTTGGACGGCAAGCCCCAGCATTTT	CASSLDGKPQHF
TRBD1	TRBJ1-1	TRBV2	-	TGTGCCAGCAGTGAAAGACAGGGGAACACTGAAGCTTTCTTT	CASSERQGNTEAFF
-	TRBJ2-2	TRBV5-1	once	TGCGCCAGCAGCTTCGCGCTAGGGCAAACCGGGGAGCTGTTTTTT	CASSFALGQTGELFF
-	TRBJ1-2	TRBV4-1	once	TGCGCCAGCAGCCAAGTGACAGGACTTGGCTACACCTTC	CASSQVTGLGYTF
TRBD2	TRBJ2-2	TRBV2	once	TGTGCCAGCAGCGGACTAGCGGGCTTCACCGGGGAGCTGTTTTTT	CASSGLAGFTGELFF